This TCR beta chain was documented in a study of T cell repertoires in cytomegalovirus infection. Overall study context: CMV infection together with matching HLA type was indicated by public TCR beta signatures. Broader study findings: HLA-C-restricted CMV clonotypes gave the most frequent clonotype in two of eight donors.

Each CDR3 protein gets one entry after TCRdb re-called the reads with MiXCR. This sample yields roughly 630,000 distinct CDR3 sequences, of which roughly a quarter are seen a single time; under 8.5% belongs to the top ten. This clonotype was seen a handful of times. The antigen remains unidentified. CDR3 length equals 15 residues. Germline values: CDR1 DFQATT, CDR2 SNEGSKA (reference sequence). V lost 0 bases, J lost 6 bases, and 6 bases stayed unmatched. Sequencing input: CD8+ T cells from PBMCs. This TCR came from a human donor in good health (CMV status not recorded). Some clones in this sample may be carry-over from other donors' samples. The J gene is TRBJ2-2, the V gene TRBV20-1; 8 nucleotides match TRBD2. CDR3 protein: CSARDGRGEPGELFF. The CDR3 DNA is TGCAGTGCTAGAGATGGGCGGGGGGAACCCGGGGAGCTGTTTTTT.